The T cell receptor (beta chain) described here comes from a study of blood T cell repertoires in COVID-19 (dated by TCRdb to about 2020). Describing the broader study: The collaborator samples originated in the United States, Italy and Spain and spanned the acute and convalescent phases of COVID-19. The prospective study material was composed of cDNA or gDNA derived from T cells, B-cell-depleted T cells, or PBMCs. Nearly every sample came with metadata listing a de-identified subject ID, COVID-19 status, age in years and sex. Subjects who had been exposed to COVID-19, were actively infected with it, or had recovered from it provided the deeply sampled blood TCRbeta repertoires that made up the dataset. The samples were drawn from the first 160 participants of the ongoing ImmuneRACE study and from 1,254 subjects provided by 6 global collaborators. Where available, HLA class I and class II types were obtained from metadata supplied by the sample provider rather than from assay-based typing. A freely available public database, intended as a resource for researchers studying the immune response to SARS-CoV-2, is where the repertoires were released.

Broader findings and caveats from the paper: The quantity of clinical and demographic metadata differed by source and by participant and was supplied without curation.

In Seattle, one collaborating source enrolled patients while the infection was active and tracked those patients longitudinally over the course of disease. Whole blood was collected in K2EDTA tubes by collaborating institutions according to the institutions' own protocols. For TCRbeta analysis, collaborator samples were shipped as frozen whole blood, as isolated PBMCs, or as DNA extracted from either sample type. TCRbeta CDR3 regions were amplified from genomic DNA using the immunoSEQ Assay, a bias-controlled multiplex PCR. As for how the authors treated the data: The number of nucleated cells in each sample was estimated from the amplification of reference gene primers within the assay. Sequence reads were collapsed and filtered to measure the absolute abundance of every unique TCRbeta CDR3 rearrangement. For each sample, productive Simpson clonality was calculated by taking the square root of Simpson's diversity index across productive rearrangements. TCRdb carries this immuneACCESS record with in-frame sequences only. Its versions omit some clonotypes, under half of them owing to an unresolved V gene in the studies checked, with the rest unexplained. V and J calls and clone size are those listed in that table; D and trimming were worked out from the DNA. The sample profile shows roughly 380,000 clones; around 89% of them were found once. Under 2% of the sample is held by the ten biggest clonotypes.

Points on this clone: Its antigen has not been determined. Base qualities are not provided; no much larger clone lies one nucleotide away.

Sequenced: peripheral blood. This receptor was taken from a woman aged 40 to 50 with COVID-19, enrolled during active disease.

The CDR3 sequence is CASSSSPSGSRGTIYF. At the DNA level, the sequence is TGTGCCAGCAGCTCCTCCCCATCCGGATCCCGAGGGACCATATATTTT. This sequence uses TRBV5-6 and TRBJ1-3; the D gene cannot be resolved reliably. The cysteine opens and the phenylalanine closes a CDR3 of 16 amino acids. The CDR3 DNA has 48 bases and is translated from base 1. CDR1 and CDR2 are read off the germline V gene as SGHDT and YYEEEE. At the junction V is shortened by 3 bases and J by 10 bases, with 23 bases in between.